The T cell receptor (beta chain) described here comes from a study of T-cell reconstitution after alpha-beta-depleted transplantation in children. Unique molecular identifiers featured in how the TCRbeta library was prepared. TCRdb ran MiXCR on the PCR reads and lists one entry per CDR3 protein. The sample lists some 300,000 distinct CDR3 sequences; about 9.3% were seen once. CDR1 is SGHAT and CDR2 is FQNNGV in the germline V gene. J was trimmed by 4 bases and V by 5 bases; bases with no gene match: 11. CDR3 size: 15 residues. The chain recombines TRBV11-2 with TRBJ2-7; TRBD2 aligns across 7 bases. The starting material was PBMCs from the stem cell graft donor, obtained from the stem cell graft. The TCR sequence derives from a human donor who donated a stem cell graft to a child with acute lymphoblastic leukemia. The CDR3 DNA reads TGTGCCAGCAGCCCATTGGGAGGGTTCGGGTACGAGCAGTACTTC. Its protein is CASSPLGGFGYEQYF.